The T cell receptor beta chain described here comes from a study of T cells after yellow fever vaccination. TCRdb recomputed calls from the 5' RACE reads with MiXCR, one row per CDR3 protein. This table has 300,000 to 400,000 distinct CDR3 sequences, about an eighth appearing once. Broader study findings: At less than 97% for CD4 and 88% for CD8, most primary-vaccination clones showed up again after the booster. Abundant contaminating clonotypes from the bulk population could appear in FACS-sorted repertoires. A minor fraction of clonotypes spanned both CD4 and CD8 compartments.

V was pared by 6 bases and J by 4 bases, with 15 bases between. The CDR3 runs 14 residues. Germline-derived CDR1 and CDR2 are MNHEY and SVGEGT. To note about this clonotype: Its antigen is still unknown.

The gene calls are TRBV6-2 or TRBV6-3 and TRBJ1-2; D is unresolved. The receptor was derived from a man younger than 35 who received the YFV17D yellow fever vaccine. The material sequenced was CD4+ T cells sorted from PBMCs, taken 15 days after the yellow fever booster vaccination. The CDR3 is CASSVPGRLYGYTF. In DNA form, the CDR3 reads TGTGCCAGCAGCGTACCCGGACGGCTCTATGGCTACACCTTC.